Below, 30 T cell receptor beta chains from the same sample are listed, as sequenced in a study of T cell responses to AZD1222 COVID-19 vaccine. The data were produced by immunoSEQ multiplex PCR, yet TCRdb's version contains in-frame clones alone and is incomplete. Among around 140,000 clones listed, approximately 91% were seen once. This specimen consisted of peripheral blood, obtained on day 0 of AZD1222 vaccination. These receptors all stem from an adult in good health.

The chain combines TRBV11-2 with TRBJ1-4; D gene ambiguous. Per the germline V gene, CDR1 is SGHAT and CDR2 is FQNNGV. Trimming stripped 3 bases from V and 5 bases from J, with 4 bases between. This CDR3 has 12 residues. CDR3 nucleotides: TGTGCCAGCAGCTTGTCCAATGAAAAACTGTTTTTT. Amino acid sequence: CASSLSNEKLFF.

This rearrangement joins TRBV5-1 to TRBJ1-1, with D possibly TRBD1 on 6 matching bases. This CDR3 spans 15 amino acids. The germline CDR1 and CDR2 sequences are SGHRS and YFSETQ. Between the trimmed V and J ends, which lost 0 bases and 1 base, there was a span of 10 bases. The CDR3 DNA reads as TGCGCCAGCAGCTTGGCAGGGGCCCAGAACACTGAAGCTTTCTTT. The encoded protein is CASSLAGAQNTEAFF. Combining the CDR3 with reference TRBV5-1 and TRBJ1-1 gives the whole variable domain KAGVTQTPRYLIKTRGQQVTLSCSPISGHRSVSWYQQTPGQGLQFLFEYFSETQRNKGNFPGRFSGRQFSNSRSEMNVSTLELGDSALYLCASSLAGAQNTEAFFGQGTRLTVV.

This rearrangement joins TRBV7-3 to TRBJ2-2; the match to TRBD1 covers 7 bases. Germline assignment: CDR1 SGHTA and CDR2 FQGTGA. The J segment lost 3 bases and the V segment lost 5 bases, leaving 3 bases of the junction unmatched. CDR3 length: 14 amino acids. The CDR3, as DNA: TGTGCCAGCAGCCTGGGACAGTACACCGGGGAGCTGTTTTTT. Amino acids: CASSLGQYTGELFF.

The V gene is TRBV13, the J gene TRBJ2-5; D may be TRBD1 (6 bases). CDR3 length: 15 residues. The V gene's germline CDR1 is PRHDT and CDR2 FYEKMQ (reference sequence). The V end lost 5 bases, the J end lost 0 bases, and 13 bases lay between the germline ends. The chain's CDR3 is CASSRGQLYQETQYF. The CDR3 DNA reads as TGTGCCAGCAGCCGAGGACAGTTGTACCAAGAGACCCAGTACTTC.

This clone occurred once. The rearrangement joins TRBV7-9 to TRBJ1-4; no reliable D call. This CDR3 is built from 15 residues. In germline, CDR1 is SEHNR, CDR2 FQNEAQ (reference sequence). The V gene lost 5 bases and the J gene lost 0 bases, with 10 bases spanning the gap. This chain's CDR3 is CASSPPVATNEKLFF. CDR3 in DNA: TGTGCCAGCAGCCCCCCGGTTGCAACTAATGAAAAACTGTTTTTT. Variable domain in full (rest from reference TRBV7-9 and TRBJ1-4): DTGVSQNPRHKITKRGQNVTFRCDPISEHNRLYWYRQTLGQGPEFLTYFQNEAQLEKSRLLSDRFSAERPKGSFSTLEIQRTEQGDSAMYLCASSPPVATNEKLFFGSGTQLSVL.

The chain links TRBV11-2 to TRBJ1-5; possibly TRBD1 for D (6 bases). The germline gives CDR1 SGHAT, CDR2 FQNNGV. CDR3 length: 15 amino acids. Trimming removed 1 base from V and 8 bases from J, with 15 bases in between. As DNA, the CDR3 is TGTGCCAGCAGCTTAGTGGGGGGGCCCTTTGAGCCCCAGCATTTT. Its protein product is CASSLVGGPFEPQHF.

This chain connects TRBV30 to TRBJ1-2; 7 nucleotides align to TRBD1. CDR1 and CDR2 from the germline V gene are GTSNPN and SVGIG (reference sequence). Trimming at V came to 5 bases and at J to 5 bases, leaving 11 bases not matched to a gene. CDR3 length: 14 residues. This CDR3 reads CAWGPRTGKYGYTF. The CDR3 DNA follows: TGTGCCTGGGGCCCCAGGACAGGAAAATATGGCTACACCTTC.

The V and J genes are TRBV18 and TRBJ2-7, with no clear D. CDR3 length: 13 residues. The germline CDR1 and CDR2 sequences are KGHSH and LQKENI. V lost 3 bases and J 2 bases, leaving 8 bases between the germline ends. The CDR3 reads CASSPTPTYEQYF. The CDR3 DNA follows: TGTGCCAGCTCACCTACCCCAACCTACGAGCAGTACTTC.

This rearrangement joins TRBV3-1 (or the pseudogene TRBV3-2) to TRBJ2-5; D is unclear. V lost 5 bases and J 1 base, leaving 8 bases between the germline ends. Germline V lookup: CDR1 LGHDT, CDR2 YNNKEL (reference sequence). The CDR3 loop spans 13 amino acids. CDR3 sequence reads: CASSRAFQETQYF. The CDR3 region has the DNA TGTGCCAGCAGCAGGGCCTTCCAAGAGACCCAGTACTTC.

The V gene is TRBV24-1, the J gene TRBJ2-3; 9 nucleotides align to TRBD1. The CDR3 is 14 amino acids. Unmatched junction bases numbered 7, after V lost 9 bases and J lost 4 bases. Looked up from germline, CDR1 is KGHDR and CDR2 is SFDVKD. CDR3: CATSGTGRPDTQYF. The CDR3 nucleotides are TGTGCCACCTCCGGGACAGGGCGGCCAGATACGCAGTATTTT.

The rearrangement uses TRBV27 and TRBJ2-2; 7 nucleotides match TRBD1. The ends lost 3 bases at V and 1 base at J; junction bases unmatched: 5. The CDR3 length is 16 residues. Germline V gene lookup returns CDR1 MNHEY and CDR2 SMNVEV (reference sequence). The CDR3 region has the DNA TGTGCCAGCAGTTTTTTCCCAGGGGGGAACACCGGGGAGCTGTTTTTT. It encodes CASSFFPGGNTGELFF.

The CDR3 bases are TGTGCCAGCAGTCCGACAGGGGGCGCCGGCACCGGGGAGCTGTTTTTT. It yields the protein CASSPTGGAGTGELFF. The V gene is TRBV28, the J gene TRBJ2-2, with 10 nucleotides matching TRBD1. The length of the CDR3 is 16 residues. V shed 5 bases and J 4 bases; nucleotides not matched to a gene: 7. Germline CDR1 is MDHEN and CDR2 is SYDVKM. Full variable domain (remainder filled in from reference TRBV28 and TRBJ2-2): DVKVTQSSRYLVKRTGEKVFLECVQDMDHENMFWYRQDPGLGLRLIYFSYDVKMKEKGDIPEGYSVSREKKERFSLILESASTNQTSMYLCASSPTGGAGTGELFFGEGSRLTVL.

The chain has TRBV5-8 and TRBJ1-5; D gene unclear. V was pared by 4 bases and J by 4 bases, with 9 bases between. CDR3 length: 13 amino acids. Looked up from germline, CDR1 is SGHTS and CDR2 is YDEGEE. The CDR3 protein is CASSVSGNQPQHF. CDR3 coding DNA: TGTGCCAGCAGCGTCAGTGGGAATCAGCCCCAGCATTTT.

The chain employs TRBV6-2 or TRBV6-3 and TRBJ2-7; 7 positions agree with TRBD2. The germline CDR1 and CDR2 sequences are MNHEY and SVGEGT. The CDR3 is made up of 15 amino acids. Trimming at V came to 6 bases and at J to 0 bases, leaving 8 bases not matched to a gene. The CDR3 DNA follows: TGTGCCAGCAGCGGCGGGGGAGTTCACTCCTACGAGCAGTACTTC. Amino acid sequence: CASSGGGVHSYEQYF.

The rearrangement uses TRBV11-2 and TRBJ2-6; no firm D call. CDR1 is SGHAT and CDR2 is FQNNGV in the germline V gene. Trimming cost V 5 bases and J 2 bases, with 13 bases left between them. The CDR3 sequence is 16 residues long. The CDR3 is CASSQYSRAGANVLTF. Written as DNA, the CDR3 is TGTGCCAGCAGCCAATACAGCCGGGCTGGGGCCAACGTCCTGACTTTC.

The DNA of the CDR3 is TGTGCCAGCAGCCAAGATCCGGCAGCCCTGCAGCCCCAGCATTTT. Amino acids: CASSQDPAALQPQHF. The chain carries TRBV4-2 and TRBJ1-5; D is uncertain. The length of the CDR3 is 15 residues. The germline V gene has CDR1 LGHNA and CDR2 YNFKEQ. V lost 0 bases to trimming and J lost 7 bases, with 13 bases between them.

The rearrangement joins TRBV20-1 to TRBJ1-6; TRBD1 agrees at 8 bases. The germline CDR1 and CDR2 sequences are DFQATT and SNEGSKA (reference sequence). The CDR3 has 13 amino acids. J gave up 9 bases and V 5 bases, and 6 bases lay outside the gene matches. The CDR3 nucleotides read TGCAGTGCTCGTGTACAGGGGGGTTCACCCCTCCACTTT. Protein sequence: CSARVQGGSPLHF.

The V call is TRBV28, the J call TRBJ1-1; D might be TRBD1 (5 bases). The CDR3 spans 13 residues. Between the trimmed V and J ends, which lost 3 bases and 11 bases, there was a span of 16 bases. Germline CDR1 is MDHEN and CDR2 is SYDVKM. CDR3 bases: TGTGCCAGCAGTTTTAGGGCAGGGATCGCGGCTTTCTTT. This sequence encodes CASSFRAGIAAFF.

The rearrangement uses TRBV30 and TRBJ2-7; 8 nucleotides line up with TRBD1. CDR1 GTSNPN and CDR2 SVGIG come from the germline V gene (reference sequence). V was clipped by 0 bases and J by 4 bases; unmatched bases: 14. The CDR3 totals 17 residues. DNA of the CDR3: TGTGCCTGGAGTGTTTGGTTGACCGGGACAGGTGGGTACGAGCAGTACTTC. Residues: CAWSVWLTGTGGYEQYF. Based on the CDR3 plus reference TRBV30 and TRBJ2-7, the full variable domain is SQTIHQWPATLVQPVGSPLSLECTVEGTSNPNLYWYRQAAGRGLQLLFYSVGIGQISSEVPQNLSASRPQDRQFILSSKKLLLSDSGFYLCAWSVWLTGTGGYEQYFGPGTRLTVT.

The J gene is TRBJ2-5, the V gene TRBV5-1; weak D call: TRBD2 (7 bases). Trimming took 3 bases from V and 2 from J, leaving 17 bases between them. Germline V gene data show CDR1 as SGHRS and CDR2 as YFSETQ. The CDR3 runs 16 residues. CDR3 amino acids: CASSSGGGRRQETQYF. The CDR3 DNA reads as TGCGCCAGCAGCTCTGGCGGGGGCCGCCGACAAGAGACCCAGTACTTC.

The chain is built from TRBV30 and TRBJ1-2; TRBD1 matches 10 bases. The CDR3 extends over 13 amino acids. Germline CDR1 reads GTSNPN; CDR2 reads SVGIG (reference sequence). V shed 2 bases, J shed 9 bases, and the junction held 6 bases outside the gene matches. CDR3 sequence reads: CAWSPGTGVSYTF. For the CDR3, the DNA is TGTGCCTGGAGTCCCGGGACAGGGGTCAGCTACACCTTC.

V usage is TRBV5-8 and J usage is TRBJ2-5; 8 bases agree with TRBD2. There are 15 residues in the CDR3. V was clipped by 5 bases and J by 5 bases; unmatched bases: 11. Germline V CDR1 and CDR2: SGHTS, YDEGEE. For the CDR3, the DNA is TGTGCCAGCAGACTAGGACTAGCTAGTTGGGAGACCCAGTACTTC. Amino acid sequence: CASRLGLASWETQYF.

This clone turned up a few times. The chain's CDR3 is CASSSTGGAGGYTF. The CDR3 bases are TGTGCCAGTAGTAGCACAGGGGGCGCGGGTGGCTACACCTTC. This rearrangement joins TRBV19 to TRBJ1-2; 9 bases are a match to TRBD1. Germline V CDR1 and CDR2: LNHDA, SQIVND (reference sequence). V shed 4 bases and J 7 bases; nucleotides not matched to a gene: 7. The CDR3 has 14 residues.

V is TRBV11-2 and J is TRBJ2-7, with TRBD2 matching over 7 bases. The germline V gene encodes CDR1 SGHAT and CDR2 FQNNGV. J gave up 6 bases and V 0 bases, and 5 bases lay outside the gene matches. The CDR3 totals 14 residues. CDR3 sequence: CASSLDWWGGEQYF. CDR3 DNA: TGTGCCAGCAGCTTAGATTGGTGGGGGGGCGAGCAGTACTTC.

This chain links TRBV27 with TRBJ2-5; TRBD1 agrees at 9 bases. V lost 5 bases, J lost 5 bases, and 6 bases stayed unmatched. The germline V gene has CDR1 MNHEY and CDR2 SMNVEV (reference sequence). The CDR3 has 14 residues. The CDR3 coding sequence is TGTGCCAGCAGTGGGACAGGGCGCCGGGAGACCCAGTACTTC. Its translation is CASSGTGRRETQYF.

The J gene is TRBJ2-3, the V gene TRBV11-3, with D possibly being TRBD1 (6 bases). CDR1 is SGHNT, CDR2 YENEEA, per germline. V lost 1 base to trimming and J lost 2 bases, with 16 bases between them. This CDR3 spans 17 amino acids. CDR3 in amino acids: CASSLGTWGPDTDTQYF. In DNA, the CDR3 is TGTGCCAGCAGCTTAGGTACTTGGGGGCCGGACACAGATACGCAGTATTTT.

The chain recombines TRBV5-1 with TRBJ1-1; 7 nucleotides align to TRBD1. Trimming removed 3 bases from V and 3 bases from J; junction bases left unmatched: 2. The CDR3 spans 13 residues. Germline V lookup: CDR1 SGHRS, CDR2 YFSETQ. CDR3 bases: TGCGCCAGCAGCTGGGGGACAGACACTGAAGCTTTCTTT. Translating it yields CASSWGTDTEAFF.

This clone was recorded once. The chain joins TRBV15 to TRBJ1-2; tentatively, D is TRBD1 (6 bases). Looked up from germline, CDR1 is LNHNV and CDR2 is YYDKDF (reference sequence). V shed 0 bases and J shed 5 bases, with 25 bases lying between them. CDR3 length equals 19 residues. CDR3 bases: TGTGCCACCAGCAGAGACCATGTGGGGGCCTACGGGACGCTTTATGGCTACACCTTC. Residues: CATSRDHVGAYGTLYGYTF.

The chain has TRBV27 and TRBJ2-1, with D maybe TRBD2 (7 bases). The CDR3 is 16 amino acids. The germline gives CDR1 MNHEY, CDR2 SMNVEV (reference sequence). Trimming took 0 bases from V and 3 from J, leaving 12 bases between them. The CDR3 bases are TGTGCCAGCAGTTTATCGAGGGGGGGGAACTACAATGAGCAGTTCTTC. This codes for CASSLSRGGNYNEQFF.

V gene TRBV7-9 combines with J gene TRBJ2-3; D may be TRBD1 or TRBD2 (5 bases each). Germline V gives CDR1 SEHNR, CDR2 FQNEAQ (reference sequence). This CDR3 region has 15 residues. Trimming took off 5 bases at V and 2 bases at J, with 14 bases between the two ends. CDR3 sequence (DNA): TGTGCCAGCAGCCAAGGGTCGGGGCCCACAGATACGCAGTATTTT. Its protein is CASSQGSGPTDTQYF.